A single sample is the source of the 23 T cell receptor beta chains below, sequenced in a study of T cell responses to AZD1222 COVID-19 vaccine. Clones were read by immunoSEQ multiplex PCR, and TCRdb kept only the in-frame ones, dropping some. This table holds 140,000 to 150,000 clones, roughly 89% found once. This material consisted of peripheral blood, taken 28 days after the second dose of the MenACWY control vaccine. Receptor source: an adult who received the MenACWY meningococcal vaccine as a control.

The chain employs TRBV7-2 and TRBJ2-7, with D unclear. V gave up 2 bases and J gave up 3 bases, with 8 bases separating them. Germline values: CDR1 SGHTA, CDR2 FQGNSA. CDR3 length: 13 amino acids. The CDR3 reads CASSLINSYEQYF. The CDR3, as DNA: TGTGCCAGCAGCTTAATTAACAGCTACGAGCAGTACTTC.

A remark on this clone: The junction shows a germline mismatch at one end, possibly a read error. The rearrangement uses TRBV7-7 and TRBJ2-1; TRBD2 aligns across 7 bases. Germline-derived CDR1 and CDR2 are SSHAT and FNYEAQ (reference sequence). The CDR3 is 14 residues long. Here the CDR3 DNA reads TGTGCTAGCAGCTTAGTAGGGACTAAAGATGAGCAGTTCTTC. Translated: CASSLVGTKDEQFF.

V gene TRBV28 combines with J gene TRBJ2-7; no reliable D call. The V and J ends lost 5 bases and 0 bases respectively, with 2 bases between them. Germline CDR1 is MDHEN and CDR2 is SYDVKM. The CDR3 is 11 amino acids. CDR3 bases: TGTGCCAGCAGTGGCTCCTACGAGCAGTACTTC. It codes for CASSGSYEQYF.

The chain carries TRBV11-2 and TRBJ2-3, with a possible D match to TRBD2 (5 bases). V was clipped by 5 bases and J by 5 bases, with 11 bases between them. This CDR3 region has 13 residues. Germline CDR1 is SGHAT and CDR2 is FQNNGV. The CDR3 is CASSPPGVDTQYF. The CDR3 DNA reads TGTGCCAGCAGCCCTCCCGGGGTAGATACGCAGTATTTT.

The chain employs TRBV5-6 and TRBJ2-1; TRBD2 aligns across 8 bases. This CDR3 contains 18 residues. The germline V gene encodes CDR1 SGHDT and CDR2 YYEEEE. With 0 bases clipped from V and 0 bases from J, the junction kept 8 bases outside the gene matches. The chain's CDR3 is CASSLGLAGLRSYNEQFF. CDR3 DNA sequence: TGTGCCAGCAGCTTGGGCCTAGCGGGTCTTCGCTCCTACAATGAGCAGTTCTTC.

The chain joins TRBV7-2 to TRBJ1-4; a weak D match, TRBD1 (5 bases). The CDR3 runs 15 residues. Germline V gene sequence: CDR1 SGHTA, CDR2 FQGNSA. Trimming left V 5 bases short and J 5 bases short, with 15 bases between. CDR3 amino acids: CASSRVQALNEKLFF. Here the CDR3 DNA reads TGTGCCAGCAGCCGCGTACAGGCGCTAAATGAAAAACTGTTTTTT.

V gene TRBV20-1 combines with J gene TRBJ2-7, with D maybe TRBD2 (6 bases). Germline CDR1 is DFQATT and CDR2 is SNEGSKA (reference sequence). The germline V and J ends were trimmed by 3 bases and 6 bases, with 9 bases remaining between them. The CDR3 runs 11 residues. The CDR3 spells CSASGGPEQYF. DNA for the CDR3: TGCAGTGCTAGCGGGGGTCCCGAGCAGTACTTC.

The chain couples TRBV29-1 to TRBJ2-2, with TRBD1 as a possible D gene (6 bases). The CDR3 is made up of 14 amino acids. The ends were cut back, 5 bases at V and 4 bases at J, with 14 bases in the middle. Germline assignment: CDR1 SQVTM and CDR2 ANQGSEA. The CDR3 nucleotides are TGCAGCGTTTCGGGGTCAGGGGTCACCGGGGAGCTGTTTTTT. Translated, it gives CSVSGSGVTGELFF.

The gene calls are TRBV2 and TRBJ2-3; D gene ambiguous. The CDR3 contains 11 residues. Germline lookup yields CDR1 SNHLY and CDR2 FYNNEI. The V and J ends lost 2 bases and 10 bases respectively, with 7 bases between them. In DNA, the CDR3 is TGTGCCAGCAGTGAATCGGCTTCGCAGTATTTT. Amino acids: CASSESASQYF.

This chain links TRBV27 with TRBJ1-4, with 7 bases that match TRBD1. Germline CDR1 is MNHEY and CDR2 is SMNVEV (reference sequence). The V segment lost 6 bases and the J segment 10 bases; nucleotides outside the gene matches: 14. This CDR3 has 15 residues. The CDR3 DNA is TGTGCCAGCAGACCTTGGGACAGCCGGTCCGGAAAACTGTTTTTT. Translating it yields CASRPWDSRSGKLFF. Full variable domain (outside the CDR3, taken from reference TRBV27 and TRBJ1-4): EAQVTQNPRYLITVTGKKLTVTCSQNMNHEYMSWYRQDPGLGLRQIYYSMNVEVTDKGDVPEGYKVSRKEKRNFPLILESPSPNQTSLYFCASRPWDSRSGKLFFGSGTQLSVL.

The genes are TRBV7-2 and TRBJ1-6; 8 bases are shared with TRBD1. V trimming: 0 bases; J trimming: 11 bases; junction bases outside the gene matches: 6. CDR3 length: 15 amino acids. From germline, CDR1 is SGHTA and CDR2 FQGNSA. The CDR3 spells CASSLAGQGTAPLHF. CDR3 coding DNA: TGTGCCAGCAGCTTAGCTGGACAGGGTACCGCACCCCTCCACTTT.

The gene calls are TRBV7-6 and TRBJ2-5, with D possibly being TRBD2 (6 bases). V lost 4 bases, J lost 0 bases, and 18 bases lay in between. The germline CDR1 and CDR2 sequences are SGHVS and FNYEAQ. The CDR3 spans 17 residues. The DNA of the CDR3 is TGTGCCAGCAGCTCTCCCGCGGGGCCGAGCGACCAAGAGACCCAGTACTTC. Residues: CASSSPAGPSDQETQYF.

As to this clone: This sample includes further DNA sequences coding for the same CDR3. V gene TRBV27 combines with J gene TRBJ2-3; D ambiguous. Trimming took 4 bases from V and 1 from J, leaving 6 bases between them. The CDR3 is 13 amino acids. CDR1 and CDR2 (germline): MNHEY, SMNVEV (reference sequence). CDR3 DNA: TGTGCCAGCAGTTCTTGGGGCACAGATACGCAGTATTTT. It encodes CASSSWGTDTQYF.

This clone was counted a single time. The chain has TRBV18 and TRBJ2-5; D unresolved. The CDR3 extends over 14 amino acids. Trimming pared 2 bases from V and 1 base from J, leaving 8 bases between. Germline V CDR1 and CDR2: KGHSH, LQKENI. The CDR3: CASSPGVSQETQYF. DNA of the CDR3: TGTGCCAGCTCACCAGGTGTCAGCCAAGAGACCCAGTACTTC.

The chain is built from TRBV27 and TRBJ2-3; 9 bases map to TRBD1. With 4 bases clipped from V and 1 base from J, the junction kept 3 bases outside the gene matches. Germline V gene data show CDR1 as MNHEY and CDR2 as SMNVEV (reference sequence). The CDR3 runs to 15 residues. The CDR3 coding sequence is TGTGCCAGCAGTTCCCGGGACAGGGGCACAGATACGCAGTATTTT. Protein product: CASSSRDRGTDTQYF.

This rearrangement joins TRBV28 to TRBJ1-2; TRBD1 matches at 9 bases. Germline loops: CDR1 MDHEN, CDR2 SYDVKM. The junction had 12 bases not matched to a gene; V was cut back by 3 bases and J by 1 base. This CDR3 is 18 amino acids long. CDR3 sequence reads: CASSFDLKGQGVNYGYTF. As DNA, the CDR3 is TGTGCCAGCAGTTTTGATTTGAAGGGACAGGGAGTTAACTATGGCTACACCTTC.

The chain recombines TRBV5-1 with TRBJ2-4; no reliable D call. Germline V gene sequence: CDR1 SGHRS, CDR2 YFSETQ. Deletions cut 4 bases from V and 0 bases from J, with 14 bases between. This CDR3 spans 16 amino acids. The CDR3 loop is CASSLGEVLAKNIQYF. The CDR3 nucleotides read TGCGCCAGCAGCCTTGGGGAAGTGTTAGCCAAAAACATTCAGTACTTC.

This rearrangement joins TRBV6-5 to TRBJ2-7, with 13 bases matching TRBD2. CDR3 size: 15 residues. The germline V gene has CDR1 MNHEY and CDR2 SVGAGI. V lost 5 bases and J lost 7; bases outside the gene matches: 8. The CDR3 sequence: CASSPPGTSGVEQYF. CDR3 in DNA: TGTGCCAGCAGTCCCCCCGGGACTAGCGGGGTAGAGCAGTACTTC.

A note on this clone: One end of the junction fails to match germline, which may point to a read error. This sequence joins TRBV7-7 and TRBJ2-5; 8 nucleotides match TRBD1. In germline, CDR1 is SSHAT, CDR2 FNYEAQ (reference sequence). CDR3 length: 15 amino acids. The CDR3 region is CASSLDRGPQETQYF. CDR3 in DNA: TGTGCTAGCAGCTTAGACAGGGGCCCTCAAGAGACCCAGTACTTC. The whole variable domain, filled in from reference TRBV7-7 and TRBJ2-5, reads GAGVSQSPRYKVTKRGQDVTLRCDPISSHATLYWYQQALGQGPEFLTYFNYEAQPDKSGLPSDRFSAERPEGSISTLTIQRTEQRDSAMYRCASSLDRGPQETQYFGPGTRLLVL.

Comments on this clone: The sample carries other DNA sequences with the same CDR3. This chain links TRBV19 with TRBJ2-7; possible D gene TRBD2, 6 bases. CDR1 is LNHDA and CDR2 is SQIVND in the germline V gene (reference sequence). CDR3 length: 15 residues. The V and J ends lost 1 base and 4 bases respectively, with 14 bases between them. The CDR3: CASSIAGTGNYEQYF. The CDR3 DNA reads as TGTGCCAGTAGTATAGCGGGGACTGGTAATTACGAGCAGTACTTC. The full variable domain, with the rest looked up from reference TRBV19 and TRBJ2-7, is DGGITQSPKYLFRKEGQNVTLSCEQNLNHDAMYWYRQDPGQGLRLIYYSQIVNDFQKGDIAEGYSVSREKKESFPLTVTSAQKNPTAFYLCASSIAGTGNYEQYFGPGTRLTVT.

The chain uses TRBV28 and TRBJ1-4, with D perhaps TRBD1 (5 bases). CDR1 is MDHEN, CDR2 SYDVKM, per germline. The CDR3 covers 12 residues. Trimming pared 6 bases from V and 7 bases from J, leaving 9 bases between. CDR3 coding DNA: TGTGCCAGCAGGAGTGGGGGTGAAAAACTGTTTTTT. It is translated as CASRSGGEKLFF.

The V and J genes are TRBV6-5 and TRBJ2-3; no clear D. From germline, CDR1 is MNHEY and CDR2 SVGAGI. This CDR3 comprises 16 residues. V lost 4 bases to trimming and J lost 1 base, with 15 bases between them. CDR3 nucleotides: TGTGCCAGCAGTTCCCTTCCTAGGGCGGGCACAGATACGCAGTATTTT. Its translation is CASSSLPRAGTDTQYF.

This clone appeared once. The J gene is TRBJ2-1, the V gene TRBV5-1, with 14 bases identical to TRBD2. The CDR3 has 18 amino acids. Per germline, CDR1 SGHRS and CDR2 YFSETQ. The J segment lost 2 bases and the V segment lost 3 bases, leaving 7 bases of the junction unmatched. Here the CDR3 DNA reads TGCGCCAGCAGCTCGACTAGCGGGGGGGCGCGGACCTACAATGAGCAGTTCTTC. Amino acids: CASSSTSGGARTYNEQFF.